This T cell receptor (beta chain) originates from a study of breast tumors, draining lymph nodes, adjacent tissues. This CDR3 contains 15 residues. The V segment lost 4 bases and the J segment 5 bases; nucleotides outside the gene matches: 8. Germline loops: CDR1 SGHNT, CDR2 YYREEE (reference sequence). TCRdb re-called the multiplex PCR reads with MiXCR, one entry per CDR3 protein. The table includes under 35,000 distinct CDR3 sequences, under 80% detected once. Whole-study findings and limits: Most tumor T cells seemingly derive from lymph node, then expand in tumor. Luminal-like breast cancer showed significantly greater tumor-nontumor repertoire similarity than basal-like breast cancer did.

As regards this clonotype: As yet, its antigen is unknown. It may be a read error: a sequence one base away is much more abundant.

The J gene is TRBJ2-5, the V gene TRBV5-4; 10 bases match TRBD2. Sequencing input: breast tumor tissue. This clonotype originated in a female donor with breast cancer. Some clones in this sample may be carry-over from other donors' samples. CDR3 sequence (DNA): TGTGCCAGCAGCGGACTAGCGGCAGGTACCGAGACCCAGTACTTC. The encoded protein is CASSGLAAGTETQYF.